This TCR beta chain was found in a study of shared clonotypes between healthy human individuals. Using immunoSEQ multiplex PCR, the repertoire was profiled, and TCRdb retains in-frame clones only, with some absent. Of around 2.1 million clones listed, about 92% are singletons. The naive CD8 fraction comprised CD45RO-negative cells positively selected for CCR7 and excluded terminally differentiated effector memory CD45RA+ cells. Every donor was a Caucasian adult from Nashville, Tennessee. A remark on this clone: As yet, its antigen is unknown.

This CDR3 region has 13 residues. Germline lookup yields CDR1 SGDLS and CDR2 YYNGEE. V gave up 1 base and J gave up 0 bases, with 4 bases separating them. Study-wide results and caveats: Generation probabilities of non-shared clonotypes were lower (relative to those shared by all four donors).

The chain employs TRBV9 and TRBJ1-2; D gene ambiguous. The receptor's source is a man between 18 and 35 years old in good health. Some clones in this sample may be carry-over from other donors' samples. What was sequenced was naive CD8+ T cells from PBMCs. Here the CDR3 reads CASSVSSNYGYTF. CDR3 nucleotide sequence: TGTGCCAGCAGCGTAAGCTCTAACTATGGCTACACCTTC.